Listed here are 5 T cell receptor beta chains from one sample, sequenced in a study of T cell responses to AZD1222 COVID-19 vaccine. The method was immunoSEQ multiplex PCR; TCRdb's version includes in-frame clones alone and lacks a portion of them. Seen here are 98,000 or so clones, over 85% observed once, and the top ten hold roughly 3%. Source: peripheral blood, taken on day 0 of MenACWY control vaccination. All receptors come from an adult in good health.

The rearrangement joins TRBV19 to TRBJ2-1; 12 nucleotides agree with TRBD2. The V gene's germline CDR1 is LNHDA and CDR2 SQIVND (reference sequence). CDR3 size: 17 residues. The V and J ends lost 3 bases and 5 bases, in that order; junction bases with no gene match: 8. The CDR3 spells CASSMGRLAGEHNEQFF. CDR3 nucleotide sequence: TGTGCCAGTAGTATGGGTAGACTAGCGGGGGAACACAATGAGCAGTTCTTC.

This clone was seen only once. The rearrangement uses TRBV7-2 and TRBJ1-1, with 10 nucleotides matching TRBD1. J was trimmed by 5 bases and V by 1 base; bases with no gene match: 7. The germline V gene has CDR1 SGHTA and CDR2 FQGNSA. This CDR3 has 16 residues. The CDR3 DNA is TGTGCCAGCAGCTTAGAGTGGGGACAGGGGAATACTGAAGCTTTCTTT. Protein: CASSLEWGQGNTEAFF.

This chain joins TRBV6-2 or TRBV6-3 and TRBJ2-7; D is ambiguous. The CDR3 has 14 residues. Trimming removed 0 bases at V and 0 bases at J, with 6 bases between. The V gene's germline CDR1 is MNHEY and CDR2 SVGEGT. This chain's CDR3 is CASSYSTPSYEQYF. DNA for the CDR3: TGTGCCAGCAGTTACTCGACCCCCTCCTACGAGCAGTACTTC.

The rearrangement links TRBV28 to TRBJ1-2; the D gene is possibly TRBD1 (5 bases). Germline loops: CDR1 MDHEN, CDR2 SYDVKM. CDR3 size: 13 residues. Trimming took 5 bases from V and 3 from J, leaving 10 bases between them. As DNA, the CDR3 is TGTGCCAGCAGTCGTTTGACAGACTATGGCTACACCTTC. It encodes CASSRLTDYGYTF.

The genes are TRBV27 and TRBJ2-3; a possible D gene is TRBD1 (6 bases). CDR3 length: 12 amino acids. CDR1 is MNHEY and CDR2 is SMNVEV in the germline V gene (reference sequence). V dropped 6 bases and J dropped 6 bases, with 10 bases sitting between them. The CDR3 coding sequence is TGTGCCAGCAGCCCAGGGGCGGATACGCAGTATTTT. This gives the protein CASSPGADTQYF.